Listed below are T cell receptor beta chains from one sample, sequenced in a study of blood T cell repertoires in COVID-19. The repertoire was sequenced with immunoSEQ multiplex PCR; TCRdb's copy has only in-frame clones and lacks some. The sample holds almost 500,000 clones; about 88% are singletons and the top ten take 6.5% to 9.5%. Sequencing used PBMCs or T cells enriched from blood (not recorded which). These receptors came from a woman aged 55-69 years who had recovered from COVID-19. Each CDR3 is given with its conserved first and last residue.

V gene,CDR3 protein
TRBV19,CASIRVRRAYEQYF
TRBV6-4,CASSDSRSGEAFF
TRBV19,CATQKTGSTDTQYF
TRBV12-3/TRBV12-4,CASSSTHLRYF
TRBV12-3/TRBV12-4,CASRDSYYNEQFF
TRBV10-3,CAIRPTGSQGSSGNTIYF
TRBV27,CASSTGQANEQFF
TRBV27,CASSFLDNEQFF
TRBV6-5,CASSYSPGSIGYTF
TRBV10-1,CASSGATNSPLHF
TRBV19,CASTSPHTGANEKLFF
TRBV5-1,CASSRDTENTEAFF
TRBV9,CASSVGGVQETQYF
TRBV7-2,CASSLAGARYNEQFF
TRBV4-1,CASSPREMSNQPQHF
TRBV7-9,CASSPSGGFNTEAFF
TRBV4-1,CASSQVGGYGYTF
TRBV7-9,CASSSFIQVPTGQADTQYF
TRBV24-1,CATSEPGQRIYTF
TRBV12-3/TRBV12-4,CASRRGLSEKLFF
TRBV10-1,CASSESRGHGYTF
TRBV29-1,CSVDQGADTEAFF
TRBV10-2,CASSAGAVPYEQYF
TRBV4-1,CASSQDRYANTEAFF
TRBV6-5,CASSLTYDRDTQYF
TRBV6-5,CASVEGVNQPQHF
TRBV6-1,CASSDFGWTGKTEAFF
TRBV7-2,CASSYTGGPFDTQYF
TRBV12-3/TRBV12-4,CASRSTGTDTQYF
TRBV2,CASSELGQEFREAFF
TRBV19,CASSMDRGPSPLHF
TRBV18,CASSPPRGNQETQYF
TRBV5-1,CASSGSGTARYEQYF
TRBV5-5,CASSLDPAGGHTEAFF
TRBV24-1,CATSESTSSWNTGELFF
TRBV6-5,CASSTGTGRYNEQFF
TRBV5-1,CASSLGLAGGRNEQFF
TRBV30,CAWRTGTVNTEAFF
TRBV19,CASSQKTATGELFF
TRBV5-4,CASSWGQKGTEAFF
TRBV19,CASSTEISTYNEQFF
TRBV24-1,CATSDSGTGGEEGEQYF
TRBV27,CASSSLQGNYGYTF
TRBV5-1,CASSLAQGTGNTEAFF
TRBV24-1,CATSEFGQGLSGELFF
TRBV7-2,CASSPVGRNYGYTF
TRBV11-2,CASSFQAGGGTGELFF
TRBV15,CATSSLLGHKPYEQYF
TRBV25-1,CASSEGVYGYTF
TRBV18,CASSRLGQETQYF
TRBV27,CASSGTGDINEKLFF
TRBV30,CAWKLAGGPRFF
TRBV5-1,CASSPGTGGLYTEAFF
TRBV7-2,CASSLAAAIDGGGQNIQYF
TRBV30,CAWRGGAGSFEKLFF
TRBV25-1,CASSSDRGGIYGYTF